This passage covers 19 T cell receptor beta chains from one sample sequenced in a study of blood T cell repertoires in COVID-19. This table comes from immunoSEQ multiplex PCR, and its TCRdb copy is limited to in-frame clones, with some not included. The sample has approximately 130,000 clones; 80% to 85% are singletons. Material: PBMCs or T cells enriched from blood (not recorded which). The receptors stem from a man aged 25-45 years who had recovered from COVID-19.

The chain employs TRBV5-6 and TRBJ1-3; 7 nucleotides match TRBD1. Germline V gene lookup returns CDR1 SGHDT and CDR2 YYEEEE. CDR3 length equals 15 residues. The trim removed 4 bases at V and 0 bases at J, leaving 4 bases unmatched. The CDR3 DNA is TGTGCCAGCAGCACCCCAGGGGGCTCTGGAAACACCATATATTTT. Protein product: CASSTPGGSGNTIYF.

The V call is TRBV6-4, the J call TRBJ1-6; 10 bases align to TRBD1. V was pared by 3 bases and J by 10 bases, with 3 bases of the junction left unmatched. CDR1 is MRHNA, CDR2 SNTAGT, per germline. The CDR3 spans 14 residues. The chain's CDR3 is CASSERTGGSPLHF. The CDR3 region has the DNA TGTGCCAGCAGTGAACGGACAGGGGGATCACCCCTCCACTTT.

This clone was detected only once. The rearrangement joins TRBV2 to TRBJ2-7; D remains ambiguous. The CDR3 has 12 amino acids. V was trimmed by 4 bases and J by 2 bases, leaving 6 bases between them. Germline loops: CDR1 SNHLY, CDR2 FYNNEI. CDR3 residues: CASSGAPYEQYF. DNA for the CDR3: TGTGCCAGCAGTGGGGCCCCCTACGAGCAGTACTTC.

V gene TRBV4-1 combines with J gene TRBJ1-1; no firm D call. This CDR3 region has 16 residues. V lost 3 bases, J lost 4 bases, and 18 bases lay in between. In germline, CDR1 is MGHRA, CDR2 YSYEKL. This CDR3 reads CASSHPGRVAVTEAFF. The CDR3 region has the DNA TGCGCCAGCAGCCACCCGGGGAGGGTAGCGGTCACTGAAGCTTTCTTT.

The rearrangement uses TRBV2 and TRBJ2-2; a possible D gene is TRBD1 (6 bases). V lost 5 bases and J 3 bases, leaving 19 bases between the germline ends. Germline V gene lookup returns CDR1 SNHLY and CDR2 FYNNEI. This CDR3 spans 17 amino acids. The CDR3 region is CASSRTVSVGYTGELFF. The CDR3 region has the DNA TGTGCCAGCAGTCGGACAGTATCCGTTGGTTACACCGGGGAGCTGTTTTTT.

CDR3 nucleotides: TGTGCCAGCAGGAGGGAGGGCCGTGGCACAGATACGCAGTATTTT. Protein product: CASRREGRGTDTQYF. The genes are TRBV27 and TRBJ2-3; 7 bases fit TRBD2. Losses at the gene ends were 6 bases for V and 1 base for J; bases not matched to a gene: 7. The CDR3 spans 15 residues. Germline-derived CDR1 and CDR2 are MNHEY and SMNVEV (reference sequence).

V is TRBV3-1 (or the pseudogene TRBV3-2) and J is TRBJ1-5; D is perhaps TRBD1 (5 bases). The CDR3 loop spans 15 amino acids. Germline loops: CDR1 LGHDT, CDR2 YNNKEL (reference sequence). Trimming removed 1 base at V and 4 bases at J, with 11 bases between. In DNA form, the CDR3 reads TGTGCCAGCAGCCAAGGGACACAATCTAATCAGCCCCAGCATTTT. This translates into CASSQGTQSNQPQHF.

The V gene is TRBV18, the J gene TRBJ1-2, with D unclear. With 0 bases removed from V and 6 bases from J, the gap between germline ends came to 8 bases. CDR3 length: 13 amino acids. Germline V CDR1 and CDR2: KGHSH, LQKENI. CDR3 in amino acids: CASSPPQRDGYTF. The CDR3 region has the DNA TGTGCCAGCTCACCACCTCAGAGGGATGGCTACACCTTC.

The CDR3 region is CASSLTGTGYTF. CDR3 nucleotides: TGTGCCAGTAGTTTGACAGGGACGGGCTACACCTTC. This sequence joins TRBV19 and TRBJ1-2; TRBD1 aligns across 7 bases. From germline, CDR1 is LNHDA and CDR2 SQIVND (reference sequence). The CDR3 runs to 12 residues. The V and J ends lost 5 bases and 8 bases, in that order; junction bases with no gene match: 5.

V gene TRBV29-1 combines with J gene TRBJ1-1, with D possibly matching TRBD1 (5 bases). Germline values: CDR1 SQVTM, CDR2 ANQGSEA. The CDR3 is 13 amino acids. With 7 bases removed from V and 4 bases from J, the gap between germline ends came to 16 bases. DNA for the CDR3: TGCAGCGGCGGGGCCCAAAGCGGCACTGAAGCTTTCTTT. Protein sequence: CSGGAQSGTEAFF.

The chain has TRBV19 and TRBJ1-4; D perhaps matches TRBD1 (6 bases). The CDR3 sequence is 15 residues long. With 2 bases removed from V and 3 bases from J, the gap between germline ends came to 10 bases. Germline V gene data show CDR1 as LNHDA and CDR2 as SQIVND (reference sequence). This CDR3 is CASSITNRANEKLFF. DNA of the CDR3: TGTGCCAGTAGTATAACGAACAGGGCTAATGAAAAACTGTTTTTT.

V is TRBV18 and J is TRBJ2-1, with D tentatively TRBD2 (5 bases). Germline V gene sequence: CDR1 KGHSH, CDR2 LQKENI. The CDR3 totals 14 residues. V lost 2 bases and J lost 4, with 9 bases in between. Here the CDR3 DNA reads TGTGCCAGCTCACCATCCGGGGAGTACAATGAGCAGTTCTTC. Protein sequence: CASSPSGEYNEQFF. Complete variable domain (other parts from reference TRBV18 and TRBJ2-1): NAGVMQNPRHLVRRRGQEARLRCSPMKGHSHVYWYRQLPEEGLKFMVYLQKENIIDESGMPKERFSAEFPKEGPSILRIQQVVRGDSAAYFCASSPSGEYNEQFFGPGTRLTVL.

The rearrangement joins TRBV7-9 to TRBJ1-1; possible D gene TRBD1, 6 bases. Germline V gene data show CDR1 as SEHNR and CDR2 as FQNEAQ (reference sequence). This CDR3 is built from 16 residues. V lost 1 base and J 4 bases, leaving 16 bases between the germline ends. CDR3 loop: CASSLGGRIGGTEAFF. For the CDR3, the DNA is TGTGCCAGCAGCTTAGGAGGGCGCATAGGGGGCACTGAAGCTTTCTTT.

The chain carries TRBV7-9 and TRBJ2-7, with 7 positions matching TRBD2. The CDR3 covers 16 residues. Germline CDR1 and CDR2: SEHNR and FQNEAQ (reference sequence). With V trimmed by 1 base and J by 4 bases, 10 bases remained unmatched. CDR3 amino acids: CASSLGTGGSGYEQYF. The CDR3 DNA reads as TGTGCCAGCAGCTTAGGAACGGGGGGTAGCGGGTACGAGCAGTACTTC.

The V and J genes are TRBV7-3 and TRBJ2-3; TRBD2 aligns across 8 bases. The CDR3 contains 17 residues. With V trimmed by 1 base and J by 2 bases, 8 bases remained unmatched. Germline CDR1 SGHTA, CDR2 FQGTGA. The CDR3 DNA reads TGTGCCAGCAGCTTAAGGGGTAGCGGGATCTCCACAGATACGCAGTATTTT. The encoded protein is CASSLRGSGISTDTQYF.

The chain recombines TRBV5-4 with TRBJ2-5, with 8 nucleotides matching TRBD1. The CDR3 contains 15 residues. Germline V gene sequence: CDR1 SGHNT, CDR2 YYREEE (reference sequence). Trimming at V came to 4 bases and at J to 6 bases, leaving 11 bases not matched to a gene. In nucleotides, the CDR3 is TGTGCCAGCAGCCTTCCGGACAGGGTCTCGAAGACCCAGTACTTC. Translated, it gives CASSLPDRVSKTQYF.

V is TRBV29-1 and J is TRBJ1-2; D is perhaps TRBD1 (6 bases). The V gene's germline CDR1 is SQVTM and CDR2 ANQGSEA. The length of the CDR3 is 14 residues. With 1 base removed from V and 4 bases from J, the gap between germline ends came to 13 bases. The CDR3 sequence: CSVEGTAFGYGYTF. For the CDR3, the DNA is TGCAGCGTTGAAGGGACAGCCTTTGGCTATGGCTACACCTTC.

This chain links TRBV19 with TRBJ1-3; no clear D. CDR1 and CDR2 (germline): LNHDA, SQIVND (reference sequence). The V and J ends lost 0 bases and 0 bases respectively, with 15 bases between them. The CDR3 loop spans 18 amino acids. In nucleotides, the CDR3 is TGTGCCAGTAGTATAGAATTAGGCGGGCTGTTCTCTGGAAACACCATATATTTT. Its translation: CASSIELGGLFSGNTIYF.

DNA for the CDR3: TGTGCCAGCAGCCTCGGACTAGCGGGAGGCCTATACAATGAGCAGTTCTTC. Its translation: CASSLGLAGGLYNEQFF. The chain combines TRBV5-6 with TRBJ2-1, with TRBD2 matching 14 bases. This CDR3 is 17 amino acids long. The germline V gene has CDR1 SGHDT and CDR2 YYEEEE. V dropped 4 bases and J dropped 4; count of bases not matched to a gene: 7.